The 21 T cell receptor beta chains reported below all come from one sample, sequenced in a study of cytomegalovirus exposure and HLA in healthy donors. PCR used 60 Vbeta primers and 13 Jbeta primers. TCRdb's table, derived via immunoSEQ multiplex PCR, lists solely in-frame clones and lacks some. Of about 200,000 clones in the sample, 81% are singletons; the top ten hold approximately 3.6%. The material sequenced was PBMCs. All receptors come from a man aged 40-55 years in good health and CMV-seropositive.

A single count supports this clone. The rearrangement uses TRBV6-5 and TRBJ2-5; 8 positions match TRBD1. This CDR3 is 15 amino acids long. The junction had 5 bases not matched to a gene; V was cut back by 0 bases and J by 5 bases. Per germline, CDR1 MNHEY and CDR2 SVGAGI. CDR3 protein: CASSYSQGAGETQYF. The CDR3 nucleotides are TGTGCCAGCAGTTACTCTCAGGGGGCTGGTGAGACCCAGTACTTC.

The chain recombines TRBV18 with TRBJ2-5; D perhaps matches TRBD1 (5 bases). The DNA matches TRBJ2-7 better at its end, which makes the J call doubtful. The germline CDR1 and CDR2 sequences are KGHSH and LQKENI. The CDR3 sequence is 14 residues long. CDR3 protein: CASSPGAGSYEQYF. The CDR3 nucleotides are TGTGCCAGCTCACCTGGGGCAGGCTCCTACGAGCAGTACTTC.

The gene calls are TRBV19 and TRBJ2-2, with 10 bases aligning to TRBD2. Germline V gene sequence: CDR1 LNHDA, CDR2 SQIVND (reference sequence). V dropped 7 bases and J dropped 1; count of bases not matched to a gene: 3. CDR3 length equals 15 residues. This CDR3 is CASKIAGGNTGELFF. For the CDR3, the DNA is TGTGCCAGTAAGATAGCGGGAGGGAACACCGGGGAGCTGTTTTTT.

V and J are TRBV6-6 and TRBJ2-5; possibly TRBD2 for D (6 bases). V lost 0 bases to trimming and J lost 1 base, with 9 bases between them. Germline lookup yields CDR1 MNHNY and CDR2 SVGAGI (reference sequence). CDR3 length: 15 amino acids. Written as DNA, the CDR3 is TGTGCCAGCAGTTACTCGATCGGGGGCCAAGAGACCCAGTACTTC. It translates to CASSYSIGGQETQYF.

This clone appeared a few times. The chain links TRBV5-4 to TRBJ2-5; a weak D match, TRBD2 (6 bases). V lost 4 bases and J lost 1, with 14 bases in between. Germline CDR1 SGHNT, CDR2 YYREEE (reference sequence). The CDR3 runs to 15 residues. The CDR3 protein is CASSPRLGIQETQYF. CDR3 coding DNA: TGTGCCAGCAGCCCACGACTAGGGATCCAAGAGACCCAGTACTTC. The whole variable domain, filled in from reference TRBV5-4 and TRBJ2-5, reads ETGVTQSPTHLIKTRGQQVTLRCSSQSGHNTVSWYQQALGQGPQFIFQYYREEENGRGNFPPRFSGLQFPNYSSELNVNALELDDSALYLCASSPRLGIQETQYFGPGTRLLVL.

This sequence joins TRBV2 and TRBJ2-7, with a possible D match to TRBD2 (6 bases). V lost 5 bases and J 6 bases, leaving 14 bases between the germline ends. CDR1 and CDR2 from the germline V gene are SNHLY and FYNNEI. This CDR3 region has 13 residues. CDR3 loop: CASSNRRDSEQYF. Here the CDR3 DNA reads TGTGCCAGCAGTAACCGCCGGGACTCCGAGCAGTACTTC.

The V and J genes are TRBV15 and TRBJ2-1; D might be TRBD2 (6 bases). The CDR3 loop spans 15 amino acids. Trimming removed 1 base at V and 2 bases at J, with 9 bases between. Germline CDR1 is LNHNV and CDR2 is YYDKDF (reference sequence). The CDR3 nucleotides are TGTGCCACCAGCAGAGGGGGGGACGCCTACAATGAGCAGTTCTTC. This translates into CATSRGGDAYNEQFF.

For this clone: At one end, the junction sequence differs from germline, possibly due to a read error. V usage is TRBV7-9 and J usage is TRBJ2-7; tentatively, D is TRBD2 (6 bases). This CDR3 has 12 amino acids. CDR1 SEHNR and CDR2 FQNEAQ come from the germline V gene (reference sequence). CDR3 amino acids: CSSSRGTSEQYF. DNA of the CDR3: TGTTCCAGCAGCAGAGGGACTTCAGAGCAGTACTTC.

The chain links TRBV5-1 to TRBJ2-3, with D tentatively TRBD1 (5 bases). Trimming took off 3 bases at V and 3 bases at J, with 8 bases between the two ends. CDR1 SGHRS and CDR2 YFSETQ come from the germline V gene. The CDR3 spans 13 residues. CDR3 protein: CASSWKGTDTQYF. The CDR3, as DNA: TGCGCCAGCAGCTGGAAGGGGACAGATACGCAGTATTTT.

The table lists this clone with a count of one. The J gene is TRBJ1-1, the V gene TRBV20-1, with 7 bases lining up with TRBD1. Germline V lookup: CDR1 DFQATT, CDR2 SNEGSKA (reference sequence). The CDR3 runs 11 residues. V was clipped by 6 bases and J by 5 bases; unmatched bases: 3. The CDR3 sequence is CSANRGTEAFF. The DNA for the CDR3 is TGCAGTGCAAACAGGGGAACTGAAGCTTTCTTT.

The chain recombines TRBV9 with TRBJ1-4, with D tentatively TRBD1 (6 bases). CDR3 length: 15 amino acids. The germline V gene encodes CDR1 SGDLS and CDR2 YYNGEE. With 4 bases removed from V and 5 bases from J, the gap between germline ends came to 15 bases. The CDR3 is CASSPSWTVNEKLFF. Written as DNA, the CDR3 is TGTGCCAGCAGCCCTAGCTGGACAGTAAATGAAAAACTGTTTTTT.

The CDR3 DNA is TGTGCCAGCAGCGCAGGGGGCGCGGGGGAGCAGTACTTC. It is translated as CASSAGGAGEQYF. V and J are TRBV11-1 and TRBJ2-7; 8 nucleotides align to TRBD1. CDR3 size: 13 residues. The germline CDR1 and CDR2 sequences are SGHAT and FQDESV (reference sequence). V dropped 5 bases and J dropped 7; count of bases not matched to a gene: 7.

The chain combines TRBV4-1 with TRBJ2-3, with D possibly being TRBD2 (5 bases). In germline, CDR1 is MGHRA, CDR2 YSYEKL. V shed 1 base and J shed 6 bases, with 8 bases lying between them. CDR3 size: 13 residues. CDR3 coding DNA: TGCGCCAGCAGCCAAGGGCCGGGGGATACGCAGTATTTT. It encodes CASSQGPGDTQYF.

The rearrangement joins TRBV6-6 to TRBJ2-1; TRBD2 matches at 9 bases. CDR3 length: 15 amino acids. V gave up 5 bases and J gave up 5 bases; unmatched junction bases: 7. The germline V gene encodes CDR1 MNHNY and CDR2 SVGAGI (reference sequence). The CDR3 is CASSDSGRGDNEQFF. The CDR3 DNA follows: TGTGCCAGCAGTGATAGCGGGAGAGGGGACAATGAGCAGTTCTTC.

This clone showed up just once. V and J are TRBV5-1 and TRBJ2-5; D not certain. Germline V gene sequence: CDR1 SGHRS, CDR2 YFSETQ. Trimming took off 4 bases at V and 3 bases at J, with 16 bases between the two ends. The CDR3 is 15 amino acids. Written as DNA, the CDR3 is TGCGCCAGCAGCCCGCAGGAACCTGTTAAAGAGACCCAGTACTTC. It codes for CASSPQEPVKETQYF.

The chain joins TRBV6-1 to TRBJ2-7; 10 bases fit TRBD1. In germline, CDR1 is MNHNS, CDR2 SASEGT. V gave up 5 bases and J gave up 5 bases; unmatched junction bases: 9. This CDR3 spans 15 amino acids. The CDR3 DNA is TGTGCCAGCAGTTCACCGGGACAGGGGAGCAACGAGCAGTACTTC. Translation: CASSSPGQGSNEQYF.

The chain combines TRBV29-1 with TRBJ1-1, with a possible D match to TRBD1 (6 bases). This CDR3 has 12 residues. V lost 4 bases to trimming and J lost 5 bases, with 11 bases between them. The germline V gene encodes CDR1 SQVTM and CDR2 ANQGSEA. The CDR3 DNA reads TGCAGCGTTGTACAGGGAGGGACTGAAGCTTTCTTT. This codes for CSVVQGGTEAFF.

This clone was detected only a few times. The gene calls are TRBV5-6 and TRBJ2-5; the D gene is possibly TRBD2 (7 bases). CDR3 length equals 17 residues. Germline values: CDR1 SGHDT, CDR2 YYEEEE. V was cut by 2 bases and J by 5 bases, with 22 bases left in between. Written as DNA, the CDR3 is TGTGCCAGCAGCTTTCCTTGGGGGGGGGCACCGGGGGAGACCCAGTACTTC. Residues: CASSFPWGGAPGETQYF.

The chain employs TRBV2 and TRBJ1-5, with D uncertain. V gave up 6 bases and J gave up 3 bases, with 9 bases separating them. Germline V CDR1 and CDR2: SNHLY, FYNNEI. The CDR3 length is 13 residues. The CDR3 nucleotides read TGTGCCAGCAGGCGGACTCTCAATCAGCCCCAGCATTTT. Its protein product is CASRRTLNQPQHF.

A single count supports this clone. J is TRBJ2-5 and V is TRBV5-1; D perhaps matches TRBD2 (6 bases). Germline-derived CDR1 and CDR2 are SGHRS and YFSETQ. CDR3 length: 13 residues. The V gene lost 3 bases and the J gene lost 4 bases, with 10 bases spanning the gap. In DNA form, the CDR3 reads TGCGCCAGCAGCTCGACTAGTGGAGAGACCCAGTACTTC. It specifies CASSSTSGETQYF. The variable domain in full, with the rest retrieved from reference TRBV5-1 and TRBJ2-5, is KAGVTQTPRYLIKTRGQQVTLSCSPISGHRSVSWYQQTPGQGLQFLFEYFSETQRNKGNFPGRFSGRQFSNSRSEMNVSTLELGDSALYLCASSSTSGETQYFGPGTRLLVL.

The V gene is TRBV5-6, the J gene TRBJ2-7, with a tentative D call TRBD2 (7 bases). Looked up from germline, CDR1 is SGHDT and CDR2 is YYEEEE. The CDR3 spans 14 residues. Trimming pared 0 bases from V and 6 bases from J, leaving 13 bases between. The CDR3 nucleotides read TGTGCCAGCAGCTTGGGTGGGGGGGCAGTCGAGCAGTACTTC. Its protein is CASSLGGGAVEQYF.